A selection of T cell receptor beta chains follows, all from one sample in a study of T cells in Graves' hyperthyroidism and ophthalmopathy. TCRdb recomputed calls from the multiplex PCR reads with MiXCR, one row per CDR3 protein. Seen here are about 770,000 distinct CDR3 sequences, roughly 20% observed once, and the top ten hold 16%. The sample comprised blood. The receptors were gathered from a woman in her forties or fifties with Graves' hyperthyroidism that later progressed to Graves' ophthalmopathy. Each CDR3 is given with its conserved first and last residue. A D gene is named only where the DNA matches it firmly. Expanded clones are given a class, and other clones once, few, many or no size at all.

TRBJ2-1 few TRBD1 TRBV29-1 CSVPFGQGLNEQFF TGCAGCGTCCCGTTTGGACAGGGGCTTAATGAGCAGTTCTTC
TRBJ2-5 . TRBD2 TRBV2 CASSPKTSGSETQYF TGTGCCAGCAGTCCCAAGACTAGCGGGAGTGAGACCCAGTACTTC
TRBJ2-3 many TRBD2 TRBV10-3 CAISEVSGGTDTQYF TGTGCCATCAGTGAGGTTAGCGGGGGCACAGATACGCAGTATTTT
TRBJ1-1 many . TRBV12-3/TRBV12-4 CASTPRNMNTEAFF TGTGCCAGCACCCCCAGGAACATGAACACTGAAGCTTTCTTT
TRBJ1-6 . . TRBV6-1 CTTGGLLSSYNSPLHF TGTACCACCGGAGGGTTACTGAGCTCCTATAATTCACCCCTCCACTTT
TRBJ2-7 . TRBD1 TRBV5-4 CASSPSRDRGEQYF TGTGCCAGCAGCCCGTCCCGGGACAGGGGCGAGCAGTACTTC
TRBJ2-3 few TRBD1 TRBV6-1 CASSENSGGQGGTDTQYF TGTGCCAGCAGTGAAAATTCGGGTGGGCAGGGGGGCACAGATACGCAGTATTTT
TRBJ2-3 . . TRBV24-1 CATRTGTGSTDTQYF TGTGCCACCAGAACCGGGACGGGGAGCACAGATACGCAGTATTTT
TRBJ2-5 many TRBD2 TRBV6-6 CASSYSAQRRGAGETQYF TGTGCCAGCAGTTACTCGGCCCAACGGCGGGGGGCGGGAGAGACCCAGTACTTC
TRBJ2-1 many TRBD1 TRBV27 CASTARDRGRNEQFF TGTGCCAGCACCGCGCGGGACAGGGGAAGGAATGAGCAGTTCTTC
TRBJ2-1 many TRBD2 TRBV12-3/TRBV12-4 CASSLRRGGLDEQFF TGTGCCAGCAGTTTACGGCGGGGGGGCTTAGATGAGCAGTTCTTC
TRBJ2-1 few TRBD2 TRBV20-1 CSARLAGGPGEQFF TGCAGTGCAAGACTAGCGGGGGGGCCCGGTGAGCAGTTCTTC
TRBJ1-3 . . TRBV10-3 CAISPQVPSGSTIYF TGTGCCATCAGTCCACAGGTACCCTCTGGAAGCACCATATATTTT
TRBJ2-4 . TRBD2 TRBV5-4 CASSSGGDYRGNIQYF TGTGCCAGCAGCTCGGGGGGGGACTACAGAGGAAACATTCAGTACTTC
TRBJ2-7 many TRBD1 TRBV20-1 CSASFDRDYEQYF TGCAGTGCTAGCTTTGACAGGGACTACGAGCAGTACTTC
TRBJ2-3 . . TRBV12-3/TRBV12-4 CASSPHPAAALTDTQYF TGTGCCAGCAGTCCCCACCCGGCAGCCGCCCTCACAGATACGCAGTATTTT
TRBJ1-3 few . TRBV3-1 CASSQMNPTGISGNTIYF TGTGCCAGCAGCCAAATGAACCCAACAGGAATCTCTGGAAACACCATATATTTT
TRBJ1-1 . TRBD1 TRBV4-1 CASSQAHKGAKAFF TGCGCCAGCAGCCAAGCACACAAGGGGGCGAAGGCTTTCTTT
TRBJ1-2 . . TRBV2 CASSERRGYGCTF TGTGCCAGCAGTGAGCGACGGGGCTATGGCTGCACCTTC
TRBJ2-3 few . TRBV9 CASSGSGTDTQYF TGTGCCAGCAGCGGGAGCGGGACAGATACGCAGTATTTT
TRBJ2-1 few TRBD1 TRBV27 CASSPRRTGGLSYNEQFF TGTGCCAGCAGTCCGCGCCGGACAGGGGGCCTCTCCTACAATGAGCAGTTCTTC
TRBJ1-2 . . TRBV18 CASSPPTRSYGYTF TGTGCCAGCTCACCACCAACTCGTAGCTATGGCTACACCTTC
TRBJ2-7 once . TRBV12-3/TRBV12-4 CASTPGRGQYF TGTGCCAGCACCCCTGGGCGGGGGCAGTACTTC
TRBJ2-1 many . TRBV5-1 CASSFGGEQFF TGCGCCAGCAGCTTTGGCGGCGAGCAGTTCTTC
TRBJ2-3 many TRBD2 TRBV5-1 CASSLELAGGKVDTQYF TGCGCCAGCAGCTTGGAACTAGCGGGGGGCAAGGTAGATACGCAGTATTTT
TRBJ2-2 . TRBD2 TRBV7-3 CASTQGLVSGELFF TGTGCCAGCACCCAGGGACTAGTGTCCGGGGAGCTGTTTTTT
TRBJ2-7 many TRBD1 TRBV12-3/TRBV12-4 CASSFTGTATYEQYF TGTGCCAGCAGTTTTACCGGGACAGCAACCTACGAGCAGTACTTC
TRBJ1-2 . . TRBV5-1 CASSLGSRGAGYTF TGCGCCAGCAGCTTGGGATCCAGAGGGGCCGGCTACACCTTC
TRBJ1-5 many . TRBV6-2/TRBV6-3 CASSYSMRRGWNQPQHF TGTGCCAGCAGTTACTCGATGCGCCGGGGCTGGAATCAGCCCCAGCATTTT
TRBJ1-4 many . TRBV2 CASSEGGAYEKLFF TGTGCCAGCAGTGAAGGGGGCGCGTACGAAAAACTGTTTTTT
TRBJ2-5 many . TRBV5-1 CASSLRGRETQYF TGTGCCAGCAGCTTAAGAGGGCGAGAGACCCAGTACTTC
TRBJ2-2 many . TRBV12-3/TRBV12-4 CASSFSETGELFF TGTGCCAGCAGTTTTTCAGAGACCGGGGAGCTGTTTTTT
TRBJ1-2 . . TRBV6-6 CASSYSRNFYPGPRGYTF TGTGCCAGCAGTTACTCGAGGAATTTCTATCCGGGTCCCAGGGGCTACACCTTC
TRBJ1-5 many . TRBV20-1 CSVPDLMNQPQHF TGCAGTGTTCCGGATTTGATGAATCAGCCCCAGCATTTT
TRBJ1-2 once . TRBV12-3/TRBV12-4 CASSLIGGMGYGYTF TGTGCCAGCAGTTTGATCGGGGGCATGGGCTATGGCTACACCTTC
TRBJ2-7 . . TRBV20-1 CSAGVSGGLYEQYF TGCAGTGCTGGAGTCTCGGGGGGCCTTTACGAGCAGTACTTC
TRBJ1-1 many . TRBV7-8 CASSFRGFEAFF TGTGCCAGCAGCTTTAGGGGATTTGAAGCTTTCTTT
TRBJ1-6 . TRBD1 TRBV6-1 CASSALPGQGISPLHF TGTGCCAGCAGTGCTTTACCGGGACAGGGAATTTCACCCCTCCACTTT
TRBJ1-1 few . TRBV19 CASSIYGGKNTEAFF TGTGCCAGTAGTATATATGGCGGAAAGAACACTGAAGCTTTCTTT
TRBJ1-1 many . TRBV3-1 CASSQDVFAVRHTEAFF TGTGCCAGCAGCCAAGATGTGTTTGCAGTCCGGCACACTGAAGCTTTCTTT
TRBJ1-2 . . TRBV19 CASSTGQGVHGYTF TGTGCCAGTAGTACGGGCCAGGGAGTCCATGGCTACACCTTC
TRBJ2-6 few . TRBV12-3/TRBV12-4 CASSLTDGANVLTF TGTGCCAGCAGTTTAACTGATGGGGCCAACGTCCTGACTTTC
TRBJ2-3 . . TRBV11-3 CASSQESSTDTQYF TGTGCCAGCAGCCAAGAATCCAGCACAGATACGCAGTATTTT